A single sample is the source of the 16 T cell receptor beta chains below, sequenced in a study of Ad26.COV2.S vaccination and SARS-CoV-2 variants. Treatment noted: some 19 received Ad26.COV2.S at low or high dose, single or two shots; five or six received placebo; per-sample allocation not given. After the first vaccine or placebo injection, samples were drawn on day 63. TCRdb's table, derived via immunoSEQ multiplex PCR, lists solely in-frame clones and lacks some. Of fewer than 600,000 clones in the sample, roughly 87% were seen once. The sequencing here drew on peripheral blood, taken in a trial of Ad26.COV2.S vaccine versus placebo. The receptors here all came from a person aged 18-60 years who received the Ad26.COV2.S COVID-19 vaccine or a placebo.

The gene calls are TRBV14 and TRBJ1-3; D ambiguous. Germline assignment: CDR1 SGHDN and CDR2 FVKESK. The CDR3 loop spans 16 amino acids. V gave up 4 bases and J gave up 0 bases, with 13 bases separating them. CDR3 bases: TGTGCCAGCAGCCCCCGAGGAGCGTTCTCTGGAAACACCATATATTTT. Translated: CASSPRGAFSGNTIYF.

The genes are TRBV6-2 or TRBV6-3 and TRBJ2-2; the match to TRBD1 covers 7 bases. The CDR3 runs to 16 residues. J was trimmed by 4 bases and V by 1 base; bases with no gene match: 6. Germline V gene sequence: CDR1 MNHEY, CDR2 SVGEGT. The DNA of the CDR3 is TGTGCCAGCAGTTACTATCTGACAGGGAGCACCGGGGAGCTGTTTTTT. It encodes CASSYYLTGSTGELFF.

The chain has TRBV5-5 and TRBJ1-4, with D uncertain. The CDR3 is made up of 14 amino acids. Trimming pared 4 bases from V and 0 bases from J, leaving 7 bases between. CDR1 and CDR2 from the germline V gene are SGHKS and YYEKEE (reference sequence). In nucleotides, the CDR3 is TGTGCCAGCAGCCCAATTGCAACTAATGAAAAACTGTTTTTT. Its protein is CASSPIATNEKLFF.

V usage is TRBV4-3 and J usage is TRBJ2-1, with D maybe TRBD2 (6 bases). Germline loops: CDR1 LGHNA, CDR2 YSLEER. The germline V and J ends were trimmed by 0 bases and 8 bases, with 14 bases remaining between them. This CDR3 comprises 15 residues. The CDR3 sequence is CASSQEEGRRHEQFF. For the CDR3, the DNA is TGCGCCAGCAGCCAAGAGGAGGGGCGGCGGCATGAGCAGTTCTTC.

The CDR3 is CASRSDRGIEGYTF. In nucleotides, the CDR3 is TGTGCCAGCAGGTCCGACAGGGGCATAGAGGGCTACACCTTC. The chain joins TRBV6-5 to TRBJ1-2; 8 bases map to TRBD1. CDR1 MNHEY and CDR2 SVGAGI come from the germline V gene. There are 14 residues in the CDR3. With 6 bases clipped from V and 8 bases from J, the junction kept 11 bases outside the gene matches.

This clone was counted a few times. This rearrangement joins TRBV4-1 to TRBJ2-6; D remains ambiguous. V was clipped by 4 bases and J by 3 bases, with 7 bases between them. Per germline, CDR1 MGHRA and CDR2 YSYEKL. This CDR3 has 14 amino acids. The CDR3 protein is CASSPVYGANVLTF. In nucleotides, the CDR3 is TGCGCCAGCAGCCCGGTGTATGGGGCCAACGTCCTGACTTTC.

The chain is built from TRBV18 and TRBJ2-2, with TRBD2 matching 10 bases. The CDR3 extends over 17 amino acids. In germline, CDR1 is KGHSH, CDR2 LQKENI. Trimming at V came to 7 bases and at J to 0 bases, leaving 8 bases not matched to a gene. The CDR3 protein is CASFHRGTSANTGELFF. DNA for the CDR3: TGTGCCAGCTTTCACAGGGGGACTAGCGCGAACACCGGGGAGCTGTTTTTT.

This chain links TRBV3-1 (or the pseudogene TRBV3-2) with TRBJ2-7, with 11 bases aligning to TRBD2. This CDR3 comprises 16 residues. V dropped 4 bases and J dropped 5; count of bases not matched to a gene: 10. The germline V gene has CDR1 LGHDT and CDR2 YNNKEL (reference sequence). CDR3 region: CASSRLLAGEGNEQYF. CDR3 in DNA: TGTGCCAGCAGCCGGCTACTAGCGGGAGAAGGTAACGAGCAGTACTTC.

The gene calls are TRBV5-1 and TRBJ2-7; D gene unclear. This CDR3 spans 17 amino acids. Germline V lookup: CDR1 SGHRS, CDR2 YFSETQ. Deletions cut 3 bases from V and 0 bases from J, with 19 bases between. The chain's CDR3 is CASSSSLVSVPSYEQYF. For the CDR3, the DNA is TGCGCCAGCAGCTCGAGCCTCGTAAGTGTCCCCTCCTACGAGCAGTACTTC.

The CDR3 nucleotides read TGTGCCAGCAGCTTAGGGGGCGGGAGAGATTTCAATGAGCAGTTCTTC. Amino acids: CASSLGGGRDFNEQFF. V is TRBV7-6 and J is TRBJ2-1; TRBD2 matches at 7 bases. Germline lookup yields CDR1 SGHVS and CDR2 FNYEAQ. This CDR3 spans 16 amino acids. V shed 1 base, J shed 6 bases, and the junction held 9 bases outside the gene matches.

DNA of the CDR3: TGTGCCAGCAGCCAAGACCCTAATGAAAAACTGTTTTTT. It specifies CASSQDPNEKLFF. The genes are TRBV3-1 (or the pseudogene TRBV3-2) and TRBJ1-4; D remains unclear. Trimming shortened V by 0 bases and J by 3 bases, and 2 bases separated the two germline ends. Germline CDR1 and CDR2: LGHDT and YNNKEL (reference sequence). The CDR3 consists of 13 residues.

The V call is TRBV7-9, the J call TRBJ2-5; tentatively, D is TRBD1 (6 bases). Germline V CDR1 and CDR2: SEHNR, FQNEAQ (reference sequence). Between the trimmed V and J ends, which lost 5 bases and 3 bases, there was a span of 19 bases. The CDR3 is 16 residues long. CDR3 in amino acids: CASSPPRDTSEETQYF. The CDR3 region has the DNA TGTGCCAGCAGCCCCCCCCGGGACACCAGCGAAGAGACCCAGTACTTC. The whole variable domain, filled in from reference TRBV7-9 and TRBJ2-5, reads DTGVSQNPRHKITKRGQNVTFRCDPISEHNRLYWYRQTLGQGPEFLTYFQNEAQLEKSRLLSDRFSAERPKGSFSTLEIQRTEQGDSAMYLCASSPPRDTSEETQYFGPGTRLLVL.

J is TRBJ2-3 and V is TRBV20-1, with 9 bases that match TRBD2. The germline V gene encodes CDR1 DFQATT and CDR2 SNEGSKA (reference sequence). CDR3 length: 14 residues. J lost 4 bases, V lost 3 bases, and 5 bases had no gene match. Written as DNA, the CDR3 is TGCAGTGCTAGTATAGCGGGGGTCCCAGATACGCAGTATTTT. As protein: CSASIAGVPDTQYF.

The chain couples TRBV7-2 to TRBJ1-2; D not resolved. CDR3 length equals 13 residues. Germline assignment: CDR1 SGHTA and CDR2 FQGNSA. The ends were cut back, 1 base at V and 1 base at J, with 4 bases in the middle. DNA of the CDR3: TGTGCCAGCAGCTTAGAGCTTAACTATGGCTACACCTTC. This codes for CASSLELNYGYTF.

V is TRBV28 and J is TRBJ2-7, with 9 nucleotides matching TRBD2. Trimming removed 2 bases from V and 6 bases from J; junction bases left unmatched: 8. CDR1 and CDR2 from the germline V gene are MDHEN and SYDVKM. This CDR3 region has 15 residues. DNA of the CDR3: TGTGCCAGCAGTTTACGGGCTAGCGGGAAAGGCGAGCAGTACTTC. Translated: CASSLRASGKGEQYF. The full variable domain, with the rest looked up from reference TRBV28 and TRBJ2-7, is DVKVTQSSRYLVKRTGEKVFLECVQDMDHENMFWYRQDPGLGLRLIYFSYDVKMKEKGDIPEGYSVSREKKERFSLILESASTNQTSMYLCASSLRASGKGEQYFGPGTRLTVT.

The chain uses TRBV30 and TRBJ2-3; 12 bases are shared with TRBD2. Germline CDR1 and CDR2: GTSNPN and SVGIG (reference sequence). J was trimmed by 4 bases and V by 4 bases; bases with no gene match: 3. The length of the CDR3 is 14 residues. CDR3 residues: CAWKRTSGADTQYF. The CDR3 DNA is TGTGCCTGGAAAAGGACTAGCGGGGCAGATACGCAGTATTTT.